One TCR beta chain is described in this entry. Its specificity is not known. Libraries were prepared by immunoSEQ multiplex PCR; TCRdb keeps only in-frame clonotypes and omits some of them. The repertoire holds roughly 530,000 clones, with 90% to 96% as singletons. V lost 0 bases and J 7 bases, leaving 3 bases between the germline ends. There are 12 residues in the CDR3. Germline V gene sequence: CDR1 SGHAT, CDR2 FQNNGV. This sample was included in a study of shared clonotypes between healthy human individuals. Study outcomes and limitations: Incompleteness in sorted-subset sequencing, despite large depth, was shown by rarefaction. Only blood underwent sampling, and tissue repertoires likely differ.

This receptor was obtained from a woman aged 25 to 39 in good health. The chain carries TRBV11-2 and TRBJ2-2; no clear D gene. The specimen sequenced was naive CD4+ T cells sorted from blood. Subset described: CD45RA+ positively selected. CDR3 sequence (DNA): TGTGCCAGCAGCTTAGAGGTCGGGGAGCTGTTTTTT. It translates to CASSLEVGELFF. The full variable domain, in which reference TRBV11-2 and TRBJ2-2 provide the parts outside the CDR3, is EAGVAQSPRYKIIEKRQSVAFWCNPISGHATLYWYQQILGQGPKLLIQFQNNGVVDDSQLPKDRFSAERLKGVDSTLKIQPAKLEDSAVYLCASSLEVGELFFGEGSRLTVL.